Below, 18 T cell receptor beta chains from the same sample are listed, as sequenced in a study of T cells in Graves' hyperthyroidism and ophthalmopathy (dated by TCRdb to about 2019). Libraries were built with multiplex PCR. These reads were obtained on an Illumina HiSeq 2000. Amplification of TCR beta CDR3 regions was carried out from RNA transcripts. The first round of RT-PCR for the TCR CDR3 was performed with the HTBI primer set and the Qiagen OneStep RT-PCR kit. The public sequencing data were trimmed at Q25 with fastp and processed into clonotypes with MiXCR by TCRdb, which kept only in-frame beta chains. Records with the same CDR3 protein are collapsed into one entry carrying the most frequent genes and DNA. The sample table lists some 350,000 distinct CDR3 sequences, approximately 14% of them with a count of one. The ten largest clonotypes hold roughly a fifth of the sample. Sequenced: blood. The source is a woman aged 55-70 years with Graves' ophthalmopathy.

The genes are TRBV14 and TRBJ2-2; D is unresolved. The V gene's germline CDR1 is SGHDN and CDR2 FVKESK. The CDR3 spans 16 residues. V was shortened by 2 bases and J by 0 bases, with 10 bases between the two germline ends. CDR3: CASSQRVVANTGELFF. The CDR3 DNA reads TGTGCCAGCAGCCAAAGGGTTGTAGCGAACACCGGGGAGCTGTTTTTT.

Ten or more counts support this clonotype. The CDR3 sequence: CSVVGGSPSKNEQFF. The CDR3 nucleotides read TGCAGCGTTGTTGGCGGGAGCCCCTCTAAAAATGAGCAGTTCTTC. This chain uses TRBV29-1 with TRBJ2-1, with 7 bases aligning to TRBD2. V was clipped by 4 bases and J by 7 bases; unmatched bases: 13. This CDR3 region has 15 residues. Looked up from germline, CDR1 is SQVTM and CDR2 is ANQGSEA.

This clonotype was observed a few times. The V and J genes are TRBV19 and TRBJ2-3; D remains unclear. This CDR3 contains 15 residues. Per the germline V gene, CDR1 is LNHDA and CDR2 is SQIVND (reference sequence). V was pared by 5 bases and J by 0 bases, with 12 bases between. This chain's CDR3 is CASSYSRFSTDTQYF. CDR3 DNA: TGTGCCAGTAGTTACAGCCGTTTTAGCACAGATACGCAGTATTTT. The entire variable domain, with the rest obtained from reference TRBV19 and TRBJ2-3, is as follows: DGGITQSPKYLFRKEGQNVTLSCEQNLNHDAMYWYRQDPGQGLRLIYYSQIVNDFQKGDIAEGYSVSREKKESFPLTVTSAQKNPTAFYLCASSYSRFSTDTQYFGPGTRLTVL.

V gene TRBV24-1 combines with J gene TRBJ2-1; D ambiguous. With 8 bases removed from V and 6 bases from J, the gap between germline ends came to 13 bases. Germline CDR1 and CDR2: KGHDR and SFDVKD. This CDR3 comprises 13 residues. Here the CDR3 reads CATMDGGVNEQFF. The CDR3 region has the DNA TGTGCCACCATGGACGGTGGGGTCAATGAGCAGTTCTTC.

In this sample, this clonotype turned up many times. The chain couples TRBV3-1 to TRBJ2-3; D is ambiguous. V lost 5 bases to trimming and J lost 2 bases, with 8 bases between them. The CDR3 runs to 13 residues. CDR1 LGHDT and CDR2 YNNKEL come from the germline V gene (reference sequence). CDR3 nucleotides: TGTGCCAGCAGCGGAACCCACACAGATACGCAGTATTTT. It specifies CASSGTHTDTQYF.

This rearrangement joins TRBV7-8 to TRBJ2-7; TRBD2 matches 13 bases. In germline, CDR1 is SGHVS, CDR2 FQNEAQ. This CDR3 is built from 15 residues. After removal of 7 bases from V and 3 bases from J, the junction contained 6 bases not matched to a gene. In DNA, the CDR3 is TGTGCCAGCACCCTAGGACTAGCGGGAGACTACGAGCAGTACTTC. Translated, it gives CASTLGLAGDYEQYF. Filled out from reference TRBV7-8 and TRBJ2-7, the complete variable domain reads GAGVSQSPRYKVAKRGQDVALRCDPISGHVSLFWYQQALGQGPEFLTYFQNEAQLDKSGLPSDRFFAERPEGSVSTLKIQRTQQEDSAVYLCASTLGLAGDYEQYFGPGTRLTVT.

This clonotype was counted only a few times. The genes are TRBV28 and TRBJ2-7; 8 bases agree with TRBD1. The CDR3 loop spans 12 amino acids. CDR1 is MDHEN, CDR2 SYDVKM, per germline. V lost 7 bases to trimming and J lost 2 bases; unmatched junction nucleotides: 1. In nucleotides, the CDR3 is TGTGCCAGCAAGACAGGGGCCTACGAGCAGTACTTC. Translation: CASKTGAYEQYF.

This clonotype was observed at least ten times. CDR3 region: CASSLKREGIGRNTGELFF. Written as DNA, the CDR3 is TGTGCCAGCAGCTTAAAGCGGGAGGGCATTGGGAGGAACACCGGGGAGCTGTTTTTT. This sequence joins TRBV7-8 and TRBJ2-2; TRBD2 agrees at 10 bases. Germline trimming cut 2 bases from V and 1 base from J; bases unmatched to any gene: 10. This CDR3 is built from 19 residues. In germline, CDR1 is SGHVS, CDR2 FQNEAQ.

This clonotype was found many times. The V call is TRBV20-1, the J call TRBJ2-5; 10 nucleotides align to TRBD2. The CDR3 length is 15 residues. CDR1 and CDR2 from the germline V gene are DFQATT and SNEGSKA (reference sequence). The V segment lost 6 bases and the J segment 4 bases; nucleotides outside the gene matches: 11. The CDR3 nucleotides are TGCAGTGCAATAACCATAGCGGGAGGTGGAGAGACCCAGTACTTC. Its translation is CSAITIAGGGETQYF.

The gene calls are TRBV30 and TRBJ2-5; TRBD2 might be the D (7 bases). This CDR3 comprises 12 residues. The germline V gene has CDR1 GTSNPN and CDR2 SVGIG (reference sequence). The V end lost 6 bases, the J end lost 4 bases, and 12 bases lay between the germline ends. The CDR3 sequence: CACLGGRETQYF. In DNA form, the CDR3 reads TGTGCCTGCCTCGGGGGGCGAGAGACCCAGTACTTC.

In its sample, this clonotype was seen many times. This sequence joins TRBV20-1 and TRBJ2-1, with D possibly TRBD2 on 6 matching bases. Germline loops: CDR1 DFQATT, CDR2 SNEGSKA (reference sequence). The length of the CDR3 is 13 residues. Trimming pared 3 bases from V and 3 bases from J, leaving 9 bases between. CDR3: CSASGSLYNEQFF. CDR3 in DNA: TGCAGTGCTAGCGGGAGCCTCTACAATGAGCAGTTCTTC.

This clonotype was detected a few times. The V gene is TRBV28, the J gene TRBJ1-6, with 7 positions matching TRBD1. The V segment lost 6 bases and the J segment 7 bases; nucleotides outside the gene matches: 3. This CDR3 comprises 13 residues. Germline assignment: CDR1 MDHEN and CDR2 SYDVKM. The CDR3 sequence is CASRGGRNSPLHF. CDR3 nucleotide sequence: TGTGCCAGCAGAGGGGGCAGGAATTCACCCCTCCACTTT.

The chain combines TRBV5-1 with TRBJ2-1; 10 positions agree with TRBD2. The V gene end was trimmed by 6 bases and the J gene end by 5 bases; junction bases not matched to a gene: 2. This CDR3 comprises 13 residues. The germline V gene encodes CDR1 SGHRS and CDR2 YFSETQ. The DNA of the CDR3 is TGCGCCAGCACCACTAGCGGGAACAATGAGCAGTTCTTC. Amino acids: CASTTSGNNEQFF.

This clonotype was seen repeatedly, ten times or more. This rearrangement joins TRBV29-1 to TRBJ2-7; 8 nucleotides match TRBD2. Germline CDR1 is SQVTM and CDR2 is ANQGSEA. V gave up 6 bases and J gave up 0 bases; unmatched junction bases: 4. The CDR3 contains 13 residues. CDR3 protein: CSVTSDSSYEQYF. In DNA, the CDR3 is TGCAGCGTGACTAGCGACAGCTCCTACGAGCAGTACTTC.

This clonotype occurred many times. The rearrangement uses TRBV7-3 and TRBJ2-1; D is uncertain. The V end was cut by 1 base, the J end by 4 bases, with 5 bases between. Per the germline V gene, CDR1 is SGHTA and CDR2 is FQGTGA. This CDR3 comprises 13 residues. The CDR3 nucleotides are TGTGCCAGCAGCTTAAATAAGTACAATGAGCAGTTCTTC. Its protein product is CASSLNKYNEQFF.

This clonotype was found a few times. The V call is TRBV5-1, the J call TRBJ1-3, with D hard to call. This CDR3 is built from 16 residues. V lost 0 bases to trimming and J lost 0 bases, with 10 bases between them. Germline V gene sequence: CDR1 SGHRS, CDR2 YFSETQ. CDR3 sequence: CASSLGAVASGNTIYF. In nucleotides, the CDR3 is TGCGCCAGCAGCTTGGGGGCAGTAGCCTCTGGAAACACCATATATTTT.

The rearrangement uses TRBV20-1 and TRBJ2-1; D assignment may be TRBD1 or TRBD2 (5 bases each). V lost 2 bases to trimming and J lost 7 bases, with 15 bases between them. This CDR3 has 14 residues. Germline V gene data show CDR1 as DFQATT and CDR2 as SNEGSKA (reference sequence). In DNA, the CDR3 is TGCAGTGCTAGACCTCCGGGACCCTTTAATGAGCAGTTCTTC. It is translated as CSARPPGPFNEQFF.

This clonotype was seen ten or more times. The chain uses TRBV30 and TRBJ2-7, with D unresolved. This CDR3 contains 14 residues. Per the germline V gene, CDR1 is GTSNPN and CDR2 is SVGIG (reference sequence). V dropped 0 bases and J dropped 6 bases, with 15 bases sitting between them. DNA of the CDR3: TGTGCCTGGAGTGTAGGTGTTACGGGCTCCGAGCAGTACTTC. Its translation is CAWSVGVTGSEQYF. Full variable domain (remainder filled in from reference TRBV30 and TRBJ2-7): SQTIHQWPATLVQPVGSPLSLECTVEGTSNPNLYWYRQAAGRGLQLLFYSVGIGQISSEVPQNLSASRPQDRQFILSSKKLLLSDSGFYLCAWSVGVTGSEQYFGPGTRLTVT.